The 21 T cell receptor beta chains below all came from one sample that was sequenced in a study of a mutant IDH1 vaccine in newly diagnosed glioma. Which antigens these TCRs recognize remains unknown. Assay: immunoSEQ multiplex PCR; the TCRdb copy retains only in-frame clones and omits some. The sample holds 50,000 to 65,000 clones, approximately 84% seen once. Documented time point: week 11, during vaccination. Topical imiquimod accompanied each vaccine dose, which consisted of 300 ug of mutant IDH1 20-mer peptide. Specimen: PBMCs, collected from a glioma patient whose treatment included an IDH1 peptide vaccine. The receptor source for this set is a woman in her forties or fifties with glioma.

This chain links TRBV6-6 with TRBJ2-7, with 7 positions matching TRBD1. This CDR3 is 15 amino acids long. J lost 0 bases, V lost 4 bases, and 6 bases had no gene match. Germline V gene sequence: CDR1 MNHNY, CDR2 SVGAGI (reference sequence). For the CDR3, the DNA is TGTGCCAGCAGTTCCCAAGGGACAGTCTCCTACGAGCAGTACTTC. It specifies CASSSQGTVSYEQYF.

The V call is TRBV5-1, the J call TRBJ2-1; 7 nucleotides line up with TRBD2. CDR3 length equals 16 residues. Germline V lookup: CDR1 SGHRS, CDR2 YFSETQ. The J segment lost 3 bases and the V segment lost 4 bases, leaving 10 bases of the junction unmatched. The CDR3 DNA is TGCGCCAGCAGCATAAGTGGGGGGGGTTACTACAATGAGCAGTTCTTC. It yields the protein CASSISGGGYYNEQFF.

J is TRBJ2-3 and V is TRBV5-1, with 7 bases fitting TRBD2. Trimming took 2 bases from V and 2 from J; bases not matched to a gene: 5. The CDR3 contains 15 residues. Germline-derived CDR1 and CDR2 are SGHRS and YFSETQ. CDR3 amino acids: CASSLAGMNTDTQYF. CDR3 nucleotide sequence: TGCGCCAGCAGCTTAGCGGGGATGAACACAGATACGCAGTATTTT.

CDR3 bases: TGCGCCAGCAGTGACCGCGACACGCGCACTGAAGCTTTCTTT. Translated: CASSDRDTRTEAFF. The V gene is TRBV10-2, the J gene TRBJ1-1, with D uncertain. CDR3 length: 14 amino acids. Per the germline V gene, CDR1 is WSHSY and CDR2 is SAAADI. The V end lost 3 bases, the J end lost 4 bases, and 12 bases lay between the germline ends.

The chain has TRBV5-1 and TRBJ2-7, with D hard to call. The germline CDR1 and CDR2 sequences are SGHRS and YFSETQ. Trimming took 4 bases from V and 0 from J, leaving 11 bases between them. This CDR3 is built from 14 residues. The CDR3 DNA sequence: TGCGCCAGCAGCCCGGGTCTTACCTCCTACGAGCAGTACTTC. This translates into CASSPGLTSYEQYF.

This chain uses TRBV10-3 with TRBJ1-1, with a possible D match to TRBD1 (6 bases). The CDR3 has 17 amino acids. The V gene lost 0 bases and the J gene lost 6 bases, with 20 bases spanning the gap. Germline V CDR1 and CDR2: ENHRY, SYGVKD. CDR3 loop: CAISESGGGSLLAEAFF. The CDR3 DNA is TGTGCCATCAGTGAGTCAGGAGGGGGTTCTCTCCTGGCTGAAGCTTTCTTT.

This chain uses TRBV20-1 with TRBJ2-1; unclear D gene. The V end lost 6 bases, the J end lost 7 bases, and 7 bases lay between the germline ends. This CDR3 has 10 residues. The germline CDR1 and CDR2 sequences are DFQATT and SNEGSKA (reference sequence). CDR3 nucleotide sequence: TGCAGTGCGGATTCTAATGAGCAGTTCTTC. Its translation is CSADSNEQFF.

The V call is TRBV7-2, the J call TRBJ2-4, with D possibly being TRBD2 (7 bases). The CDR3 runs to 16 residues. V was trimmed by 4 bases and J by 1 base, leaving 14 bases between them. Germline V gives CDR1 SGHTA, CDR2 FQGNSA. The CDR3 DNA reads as TGTGCCAGCAGCTATCGGGGGGCTCTGGCCAAAAACATTCAGTACTTC. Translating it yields CASSYRGALAKNIQYF.

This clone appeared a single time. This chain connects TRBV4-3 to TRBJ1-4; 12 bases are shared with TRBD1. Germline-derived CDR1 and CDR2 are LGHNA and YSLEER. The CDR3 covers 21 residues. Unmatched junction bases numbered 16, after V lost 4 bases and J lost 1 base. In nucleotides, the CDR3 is TGCGCCAGCAGCCTACGGCCCCCCGGGACAGGGGGCGGTAAAACTAATGAAAAACTGTTTTTT. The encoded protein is CASSLRPPGTGGGKTNEKLFF.

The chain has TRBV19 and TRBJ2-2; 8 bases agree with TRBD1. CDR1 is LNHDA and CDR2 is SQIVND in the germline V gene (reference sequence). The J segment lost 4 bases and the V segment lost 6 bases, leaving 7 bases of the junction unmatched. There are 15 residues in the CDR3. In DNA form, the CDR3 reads TGTGCCAGTAGCACGACCGGGACAGGCACCGGGGAGCTGTTTTTT. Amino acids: CASSTTGTGTGELFF.

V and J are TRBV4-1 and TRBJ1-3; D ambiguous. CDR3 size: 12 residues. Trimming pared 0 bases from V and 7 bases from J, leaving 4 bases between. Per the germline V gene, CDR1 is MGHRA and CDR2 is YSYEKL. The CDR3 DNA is TGCGCCAGCAGCCAAGAAAGTAACACCATATATTTT. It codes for CASSQESNTIYF.

The CDR3 coding sequence is TGTGCCAGCAGTTCACCAGGGGCGCAAGAGACCCAGTACTTC. This sequence encodes CASSSPGAQETQYF. The chain joins TRBV6-5 to TRBJ2-5, with a tentative D call TRBD1 (6 bases). Trimming shortened V by 4 bases and J by 2 bases, and 11 bases separated the two germline ends. Germline V gene data show CDR1 as MNHEY and CDR2 as SVGAGI. This CDR3 is built from 14 residues.

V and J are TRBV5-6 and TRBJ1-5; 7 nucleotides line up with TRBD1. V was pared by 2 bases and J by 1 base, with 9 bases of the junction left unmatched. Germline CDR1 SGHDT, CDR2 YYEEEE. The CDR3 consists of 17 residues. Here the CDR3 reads CASSFLRQGGSNQPQHF. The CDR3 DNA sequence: TGTGCCAGCAGCTTTCTCCGACAGGGAGGAAGCAATCAGCCCCAGCATTTT.

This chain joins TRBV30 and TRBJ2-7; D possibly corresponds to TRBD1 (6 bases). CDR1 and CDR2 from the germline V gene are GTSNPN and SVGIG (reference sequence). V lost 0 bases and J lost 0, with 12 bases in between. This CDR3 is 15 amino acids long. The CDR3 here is CAWSVRQGSSYEQYF. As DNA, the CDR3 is TGTGCCTGGAGTGTACGGCAGGGGTCCTCCTACGAGCAGTACTTC.

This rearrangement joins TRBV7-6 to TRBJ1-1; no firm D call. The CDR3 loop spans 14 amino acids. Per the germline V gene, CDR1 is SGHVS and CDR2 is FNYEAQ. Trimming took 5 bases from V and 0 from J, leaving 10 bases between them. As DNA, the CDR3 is TGTGCCAGCAGCCCCTTGTCCATGAACACTGAAGCTTTCTTT. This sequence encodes CASSPLSMNTEAFF. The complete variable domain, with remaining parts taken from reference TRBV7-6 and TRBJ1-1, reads GAGVSQSPRYKVTKRGQDVALRCDPISGHVSLYWYRQALGQGPEFLTYFNYEAQQDKSGLPNDRFSAERPEGSISTLTIQRTEQRDSAMYRCASSPLSMNTEAFFGQGTRLTVV.

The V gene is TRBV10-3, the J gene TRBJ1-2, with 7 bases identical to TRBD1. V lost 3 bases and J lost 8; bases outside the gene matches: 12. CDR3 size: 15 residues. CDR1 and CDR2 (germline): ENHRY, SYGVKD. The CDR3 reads CAISDLAGGPRGYTF. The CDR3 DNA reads TGTGCCATCAGTGATCTTGCAGGGGGACCTCGGGGCTACACCTTC.

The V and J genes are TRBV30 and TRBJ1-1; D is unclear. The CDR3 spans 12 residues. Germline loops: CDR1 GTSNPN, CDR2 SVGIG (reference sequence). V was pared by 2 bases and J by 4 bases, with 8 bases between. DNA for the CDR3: TGTGCCTGGAGTCGGGGTACCACTGAAGCTTTCTTT. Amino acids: CAWSRGTTEAFF.

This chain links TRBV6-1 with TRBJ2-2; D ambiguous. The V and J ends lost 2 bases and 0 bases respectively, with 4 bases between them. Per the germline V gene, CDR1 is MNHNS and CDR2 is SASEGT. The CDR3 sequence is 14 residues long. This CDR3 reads CASSERSNTGELFF. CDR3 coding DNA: TGTGCCAGCAGTGAACGGTCGAACACCGGGGAGCTGTTTTTT.

The chain's CDR3 is CSVEGGAGANVLTF. The CDR3 DNA is TGCAGCGTTGAAGGAGGTGCTGGGGCCAACGTCCTGACTTTC. The chain employs TRBV29-1 and TRBJ2-6; no clear D gene. The CDR3 runs to 14 residues. Germline V gene lookup returns CDR1 SQVTM and CDR2 ANQGSEA. V lost 1 base and J lost 2, with 6 bases in between.

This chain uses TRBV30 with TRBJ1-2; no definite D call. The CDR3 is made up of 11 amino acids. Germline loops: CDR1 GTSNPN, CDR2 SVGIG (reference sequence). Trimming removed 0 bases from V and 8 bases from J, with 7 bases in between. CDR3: CAWSVLGGYTF. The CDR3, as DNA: TGTGCCTGGAGTGTATTGGGCGGCTACACCTTC.

In DNA form, the CDR3 reads TGCGCCAGCAGCTTGGCAGGGGTCCGCCAAACAAGCTCTGGGGCCAACGTCCTGACTTTC. This encodes CASSLAGVRQTSSGANVLTF. V is TRBV5-1 and J is TRBJ2-6; tentative D call: TRBD1 (6 bases). This CDR3 has 20 amino acids. The V end lost 0 bases, the J end lost 0 bases, and 19 bases lay between the germline ends. Germline V gene data show CDR1 as SGHRS and CDR2 as YFSETQ.